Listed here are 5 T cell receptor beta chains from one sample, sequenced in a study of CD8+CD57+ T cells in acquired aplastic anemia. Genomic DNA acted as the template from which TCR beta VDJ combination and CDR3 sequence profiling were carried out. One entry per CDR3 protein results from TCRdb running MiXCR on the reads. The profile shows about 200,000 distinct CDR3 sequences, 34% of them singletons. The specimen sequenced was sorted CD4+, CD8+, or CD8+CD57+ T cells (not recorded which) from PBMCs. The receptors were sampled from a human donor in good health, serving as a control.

The CDR3 DNA follows: TGTGCCACCAGCACCCGGGACAGCATCTATGGCTACACCTTC. Protein sequence: CATSTRDSIYGYTF. V usage is TRBV15 and J usage is TRBJ1-2, with 7 positions matching TRBD1. Germline V gene data show CDR1 as LNHNV and CDR2 as YYDKDF (reference sequence). This CDR3 spans 14 amino acids. V trimming: 4 bases; J trimming: 4 bases; junction bases outside the gene matches: 6.

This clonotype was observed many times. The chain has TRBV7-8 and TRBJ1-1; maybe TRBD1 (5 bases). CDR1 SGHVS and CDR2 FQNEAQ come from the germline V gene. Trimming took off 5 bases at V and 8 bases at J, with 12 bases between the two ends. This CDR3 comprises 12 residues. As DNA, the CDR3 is TGTGCCAGCAGCCAAGACAGAGGGGAAGCTTTCTTT. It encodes CASSQDRGEAFF.

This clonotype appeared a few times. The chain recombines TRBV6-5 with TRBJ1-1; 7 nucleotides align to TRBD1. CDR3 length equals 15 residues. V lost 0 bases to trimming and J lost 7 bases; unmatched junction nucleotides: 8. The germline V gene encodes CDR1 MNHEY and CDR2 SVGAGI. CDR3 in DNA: TGTGCCAGCAGTTACTCCCAGGGGGGGCAGGGTGAAGCTTTCTTT. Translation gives CASSYSQGGQGEAFF.

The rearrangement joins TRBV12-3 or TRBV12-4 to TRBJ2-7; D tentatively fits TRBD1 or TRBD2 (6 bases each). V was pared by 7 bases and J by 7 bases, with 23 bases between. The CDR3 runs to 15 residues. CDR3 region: CASTRGGTRLWEQYF. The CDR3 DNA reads TGTGCCAGCACCCGAGGAGGGACACGCCTCTGGGAGCAGTACTTC.

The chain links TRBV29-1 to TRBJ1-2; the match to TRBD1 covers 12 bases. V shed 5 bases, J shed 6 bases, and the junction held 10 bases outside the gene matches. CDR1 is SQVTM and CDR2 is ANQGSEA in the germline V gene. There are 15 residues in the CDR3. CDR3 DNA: TGCAGCGTTTTTAACACCGGGACAGGGGGCCATGGCTACACCTTC. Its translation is CSVFNTGTGGHGYTF.